A single sample is the source of the 3 T cell receptor beta chains below, sequenced in a study of cytomegalovirus exposure and HLA in healthy donors. The PCR was carried out with 60 Vbeta primers and 13 Jbeta primers. Profiled with immunoSEQ multiplex PCR; TCRdb holds only in-frame clones, not every one. The top ten hold around 3% of the sample, which has under 150,000 clones, roughly 80% seen once. The sample was PBMCs. The source of these receptors is a man aged 35 to 55 in good health and CMV-seropositive.

To note about this clone: One end of the junction varies from germline; a read error may be responsible. The chain combines TRBV5-1 with TRBJ2-3; TRBD2 aligns across 14 bases. The CDR3 is 16 residues long. CDR1 SGHRS and CDR2 YFSETQ come from the germline V gene. CDR3 loop: CANSLAGTSGRDTQYF. The CDR3 coding sequence is TGCGCCAACAGCTTGGCCGGGACTAGCGGGAGAGATACGCAGTATTTT. Full variable domain (rest looked up from reference TRBV5-1 and TRBJ2-3): KAGVTQTPRYLIKTRGQQVTLSCSPISGHRSVSWYQQTPGQGLQFLFEYFSETQRNKGNFPGRFSGRQFSNSRSEMNVSTLELGDSALYLCANSLAGTSGRDTQYFGPGTRLTVL.

The rearrangement uses TRBV7-9 and TRBJ2-5, with 8 nucleotides matching TRBD2. V was pared by 3 bases and J by 1 base, with 4 bases of the junction left unmatched. Germline V gene data show CDR1 as SEHNR and CDR2 as FQNEAQ (reference sequence). This CDR3 spans 15 amino acids. The CDR3 protein is CASSLVGTSQETQYF. The DNA for the CDR3 is TGTGCCAGCAGCTTGGTCGGGACTAGCCAAGAGACCCAGTACTTC.

The rearrangement joins TRBV6-1 to TRBJ2-7, with D tentatively TRBD1 (6 bases). This CDR3 is 15 amino acids long. V was pared by 3 bases and J by 3 bases, with 15 bases between. CDR1 is MNHNS, CDR2 SASEGT, per germline. As DNA, the CDR3 is TGTGCCAGCAGTGACACAGGGTTGATGGTCTACGAGCAGTACTTC. Translated: CASSDTGLMVYEQYF.